This T cell receptor (beta chain) was documented in a study of blood T cell repertoires in COVID-19. The table came from immunoSEQ multiplex PCR; TCRdb's copy has only in-frame clones and leaves some out. There are over 300,000 clones in the sample; 70% to 90% occur only once, and less than 6% lies in the top ten. This clonotype originated in a woman under 40 who had recovered from COVID-19. The source material was PBMCs or T cells enriched from blood (not recorded which).

The CDR3 here is CASINRRGLHF. CDR3 DNA: TGTGCCAGCATCAATAGGAGGGGCCTCCACTTT. The V call is TRBV2, the J call TRBJ1-6, with D possibly TRBD1 on 5 matching bases. The V gene lost 7 bases and the J gene lost 15 bases, with 13 bases spanning the gap. Per the germline V gene, CDR1 is SNHLY and CDR2 is FYNNEI. The CDR3 extends over 11 amino acids.